This T cell receptor beta chain was retrieved from a study of cytomegalovirus exposure and HLA in healthy donors. With 3 bases clipped from V and 0 bases from J, the junction kept 2 bases outside the gene matches. CDR1 is MNHNS and CDR2 is SASEGT in the germline V gene. This CDR3 contains 16 residues. It was with 60 Vbeta and 13 Jbeta primers that the PCR ran. Produced via immunoSEQ multiplex PCR; TCRdb's table is partial and in-frame only. This sample carries 100,000 to 150,000 clones, around 82% of them seen once, and the ten largest clones take roughly 3.5%. This TCR derives from a woman between 40 and 55 years old in good health and CMV-seropositive. J is TRBJ2-1 and V is TRBV6-1; the match to TRBD2 covers 10 bases. The sample was PBMCs. The CDR3 DNA is TGTGCCAGCAGTGATTCTAGCGGGAGCTCCTACAATGAGCAGTTCTTC. As protein: CASSDSSGSSYNEQFF.